The T cell receptor (beta chain) under discussion was sequenced for a study of T cell responses to AZD1222 COVID-19 vaccine. Study-level findings and limits: Donors in the cohort were predominantly white British and more often female, and clonal diversity was possibly underestimated. The span of vaccine-associated CD4 TCRs extended across spike, with dominance at 160-218 and 743-854.

Sequencing used immunoSEQ multiplex PCR; TCRdb keeps in-frame clones, though not all of them. The sample includes 150,000 to 250,000 clones, roughly 92% seen only once; the top ten take around 3.6%. Second-dose groups at about 4 or about 12 weeks were pooled. As concerns this clone: Antigen unknown.

The specimen comprised peripheral blood, sampled 28 days after the second AZD1222 dose. This TCR came from an adult who received the AZD1222 COVID-19 vaccine.

The CDR3: CASGTLGNEQFF. The CDR3 nucleotides read TGTGCCAGCGGCACCCTGGGCAATGAGCAGTTCTTC. V is TRBV2 and J is TRBJ2-1; D is uncertain. CDR3 size: 12 residues. The germline V gene has CDR1 SNHLY and CDR2 FYNNEI. Trimming removed 8 bases from V and 6 bases from J, with 11 bases in between. Full variable domain (remainder filled in from reference TRBV2 and TRBJ2-1): EPEVTQTPSHQVTQMGQEVILRCVPISNHLYFYWYRQILGQKVEFLVSFYNNEISEKSEIFDDQFSVERPDGSNFTLKIRSTKLEDSAMYFCASGTLGNEQFFGPGTRLTVL.